The entry below gives a single TCR beta chain sequence along with its context. Antigen unknown. This CDR3 comprises 16 residues. The germline CDR1 and CDR2 sequences are MGHRA and YSYEKL. V was shortened by 0 bases and J by 4 bases, with 13 bases between the two germline ends. This entry belongs to a study of beta chain features in type 1 diabetes. General study findings and limits: There was a moderate but significant shortening of TCRB CDR3s in all four CD4+ subsets of Type 1 diabetes patients.

The study reverse transcribed the entire isolated RNA, so it sequenced expressed TCRB transcripts. Produced via immunoSEQ multiplex PCR; TCRdb's table is partial and in-frame only. Seen here are some 700,000 clones, roughly an eighth observed once, and the top ten hold 0.02% to 0.025%. What was sequenced was naive CD4+ T cells from blood. The chain employs TRBV4-1 and TRBJ2-1; unclear D gene. This sequence originates from a man aged 18 to 30 with type 1 diabetes. The CDR3 region has the DNA TGCGCCAGCAGCCAAGATTGGGCAGCGCTTTACAATGAGCAGTTCTTC. It codes for CASSQDWAALYNEQFF.